These 19 T cell receptor beta chains were all obtained from the same sample, sequenced in a study of blood T cell repertoires in COVID-19. Produced via immunoSEQ multiplex PCR; TCRdb's table is partial and in-frame only. The table records about 70,000 clones, roughly 90% of them present only once. The sequenced sample consisted of peripheral blood. Receptor source: a man aged 45-65 years with COVID-19, enrolled during active disease.

V and J are TRBV6-1 and TRBJ2-3; 8 nucleotides align to TRBD2. The CDR3 has 20 amino acids. Unmatched junction bases numbered 18, after V lost 4 bases and J lost 0 bases. Germline V CDR1 and CDR2: MNHNS, SASEGT. The CDR3 DNA is TGTGCCAGCAGTGCGACCGCTTCTTCCGGGAGGGCCGGAAGCACAGATACGCAGTATTTT. Residues: CASSATASSGRAGSTDTQYF.

The J gene is TRBJ1-3, the V gene TRBV19, with 9 bases matching TRBD1. V was clipped by 5 bases and J by 4 bases; unmatched bases: 6. From germline, CDR1 is LNHDA and CDR2 SQIVND (reference sequence). The CDR3 loop spans 15 amino acids. The CDR3 DNA sequence: TGTGCCAGTAGTGCCTCCGGGACAGGGGGAAACACCATATATTTT. Amino acid sequence: CASSASGTGGNTIYF. The complete variable domain, with remaining parts taken from reference TRBV19 and TRBJ1-3, reads DGGITQSPKYLFRKEGQNVTLSCEQNLNHDAMYWYRQDPGQGLRLIYYSQIVNDFQKGDIAEGYSVSREKKESFPLTVTSAQKNPTAFYLCASSASGTGGNTIYFGEGSWLTVV.

The chain has TRBV7-8 and TRBJ2-7; TRBD2 matches at 9 bases. The J segment lost 2 bases and the V segment lost 4 bases, leaving 12 bases of the junction unmatched. The CDR3 is 17 residues long. The germline gives CDR1 SGHVS, CDR2 FQNEAQ. CDR3 residues: CASSSGSGSGGPYEQYV. CDR3 in DNA: TGTGCCAGCAGCTCCGGGTCGGGTAGCGGGGGACCCTACGAGCAGTACGTC.

This clone came up once. This chain uses TRBV25-1 with TRBJ2-2, with a weak D call TRBD2 (5 bases). The V and J ends lost 8 bases and 5 bases respectively, with 9 bases between them. The CDR3 sequence is 12 residues long. Germline V lookup: CDR1 MGHDK, CDR2 SYGVNS. The DNA for the CDR3 is TGTGCCAGCTCCCGAGGGACCGGGGAGCTGTTTTTT. This gives the protein CASSRGTGELFF.

This chain links TRBV6-6 with TRBJ2-7, with D possibly being TRBD1 (5 bases). The CDR3 length is 13 residues. The V and J ends lost 6 bases and 0 bases respectively, with 9 bases between them. The germline V gene has CDR1 MNHNY and CDR2 SVGAGI (reference sequence). Here the CDR3 DNA reads TGTGCCAGCAGCCAGGGTCTCTCCTACGAGCAGTACGTC. This encodes CASSQGLSYEQYV.

The genes are TRBV28 and TRBJ2-1; 10 bases line up with TRBD1. Per germline, CDR1 MDHEN and CDR2 SYDVKM. V dropped 10 bases and J dropped 7; count of bases not matched to a gene: 1. There are 11 residues in the CDR3. The CDR3 sequence: CAMGQGNEQFF. In DNA, the CDR3 is TGTGCCATGGGACAGGGGAATGAGCAGTTCTTC.

This sequence joins TRBV5-1 and TRBJ1-4; 7 nucleotides align to TRBD1. The ends lost 0 bases at V and 4 bases at J; junction bases unmatched: 3. Germline CDR1 reads SGHRS; CDR2 reads YFSETQ. This CDR3 has 15 amino acids. CDR3 amino acids: CASSLGTGVNEKLFF. The CDR3 bases are TGCGCCAGCAGCTTGGGGACAGGAGTTAATGAAAAACTGTTTTTT.

This clone was counted between two and nine times. The chain joins TRBV9 to TRBJ2-2; 11 bases line up with TRBD2. This CDR3 contains 16 residues. With V trimmed by 7 bases and J by 0 bases, 5 bases remained unmatched. Per germline, CDR1 SGDLS and CDR2 YYNGEE. This chain's CDR3 is CASAPTSGANTGELFF. The CDR3 region has the DNA TGTGCCAGCGCTCCGACTAGCGGGGCGAACACCGGGGAGCTGTTTTTT.

This sequence joins TRBV6-6 and TRBJ1-4; unclear D gene. V was shortened by 5 bases and J by 5 bases, with 15 bases between the two germline ends. Germline CDR1 is MNHNY and CDR2 is SVGAGI (reference sequence). The CDR3 sequence is 15 residues long. CDR3 sequence: CASSPRGRSNEKLFF. The CDR3, as DNA: TGTGCCAGCAGTCCCCGAGGTAGATCCAATGAAAAACTGTTTTTT.

V usage is TRBV18 and J usage is TRBJ1-3, with TRBD1 identical over 7 bases. The CDR3 is made up of 15 amino acids. V lost 3 bases and J lost 0; bases outside the gene matches: 2. Germline V gene lookup returns CDR1 KGHSH and CDR2 LQKENI. CDR3 residues: CASSPTGTSGNTIYF. CDR3 nucleotide sequence: TGTGCCAGCTCACCGACAGGGACCTCTGGAAACACCATATATTTT.

This chain connects TRBV19 to TRBJ2-1; D gene uncertain. The germline CDR1 and CDR2 sequences are LNHDA and SQIVND (reference sequence). V lost 7 bases to trimming and J lost 7 bases, with 8 bases between them. CDR3 length equals 11 residues. The CDR3 region is CASTLFNEQFF. The CDR3 region has the DNA TGTGCCAGTACCTTATTTAATGAGCAGTTCTTC.

The chain employs TRBV30 and TRBJ1-5; D possibly corresponds to TRBD1 (5 bases). This CDR3 is built from 14 residues. V shed 0 bases and J shed 6 bases, with 12 bases lying between them. The V gene's germline CDR1 is GTSNPN and CDR2 SVGIG (reference sequence). The CDR3 protein is CAWSVQGAGQPQHF. Written as DNA, the CDR3 is TGTGCCTGGAGTGTACAAGGGGCCGGTCAGCCCCAGCATTTT.

J is TRBJ2-2 and V is TRBV6-5; D is undetermined. The CDR3 consists of 16 residues. V dropped 4 bases and J dropped 7 bases, with 19 bases sitting between them. Per the germline V gene, CDR1 is MNHEY and CDR2 is SVGAGI. The CDR3 region has the DNA TGTGCCAGCAGTTTGATAACAGTTACGGTCGGCGGGGAGCTGTTTTTT. Its protein is CASSLITVTVGGELFF.

This clone was recorded only once. The V and J genes are TRBV28 and TRBJ2-1, with 7 bases lining up with TRBD2. CDR1 is MDHEN and CDR2 is SYDVKM in the germline V gene. The length of the CDR3 is 16 residues. The J segment lost 5 bases and the V segment lost 7 bases, leaving 14 bases of the junction unmatched. CDR3 in amino acids: CASTYRASGLNNEQFF. CDR3 in DNA: TGTGCCAGCACATATAGGGCTAGCGGCCTCAACAATGAGCAGTTCTTC.

V usage is TRBV7-9 and J usage is TRBJ1-2; D is undetermined. The V gene's germline CDR1 is SEHNR and CDR2 FQNEAQ (reference sequence). V was cut by 5 bases and J by 6 bases, with 13 bases left in between. This CDR3 is built from 13 residues. CDR3 protein: CASSDTDVHGYTF. The CDR3 DNA reads TGTGCCAGCAGCGACACCGACGTCCATGGCTACACCTTC.

V usage is TRBV10-3 and J usage is TRBJ1-1; D is unclear. V was clipped by 3 bases and J by 4 bases, with 12 bases between them. This CDR3 region has 14 residues. Germline-derived CDR1 and CDR2 are ENHRY and SYGVKD. CDR3 in DNA: TGTGCCATCAGTGACGAGGGCTGGGGCACTGAAGCTTTCTTT. This encodes CAISDEGWGTEAFF.

This chain uses TRBV9 with TRBJ2-1; 10 bases align to TRBD2. Trimming took 1 base from V and 4 from J; bases not matched to a gene: 2. The CDR3 is 15 residues long. CDR1 is SGDLS and CDR2 is YYNGEE in the germline V gene. The CDR3 spells CASSVTSGIYNEQFF. The DNA of the CDR3 is TGTGCCAGCAGCGTAACTAGCGGGATATACAATGAGCAGTTCTTC.

The chain recombines TRBV13 with TRBJ1-6; the D gene is possibly TRBD1 (6 bases). Trimming took off 3 bases at V and 11 bases at J, with 17 bases between the two ends. The CDR3 covers 15 residues. In germline, CDR1 is PRHDT, CDR2 FYEKMQ (reference sequence). CDR3 sequence: CASSLGGQGSTPLHF. In DNA, the CDR3 is TGTGCCAGCAGCTTGGGGGGGCAGGGCTCGACACCCCTCCACTTT. Using reference TRBV13 and TRBJ1-6 for the parts outside the CDR3, the full variable domain is AAGVIQSPRHLIKEKRETATLKCYPIPRHDTVYWYQQGPGQDPQFLISFYEKMQSDKGSIPDRFSAQQFSDYHSELNMSSLELGDSALYFCASSLGGQGSTPLHFGNGTRLTVT.

The V and J genes are TRBV25-1 and TRBJ2-3; possibly TRBD2 for D (6 bases). This CDR3 has 15 amino acids. Germline CDR1 MGHDK, CDR2 SYGVNS. V lost 4 bases to trimming and J lost 2 bases, with 13 bases between them. The CDR3 nucleotides are TGTGCCAGCAGTGGCGGGGCTTCTTCCACAGATACGCAGTATTTT. It is translated as CASSGGASSTDTQYF.